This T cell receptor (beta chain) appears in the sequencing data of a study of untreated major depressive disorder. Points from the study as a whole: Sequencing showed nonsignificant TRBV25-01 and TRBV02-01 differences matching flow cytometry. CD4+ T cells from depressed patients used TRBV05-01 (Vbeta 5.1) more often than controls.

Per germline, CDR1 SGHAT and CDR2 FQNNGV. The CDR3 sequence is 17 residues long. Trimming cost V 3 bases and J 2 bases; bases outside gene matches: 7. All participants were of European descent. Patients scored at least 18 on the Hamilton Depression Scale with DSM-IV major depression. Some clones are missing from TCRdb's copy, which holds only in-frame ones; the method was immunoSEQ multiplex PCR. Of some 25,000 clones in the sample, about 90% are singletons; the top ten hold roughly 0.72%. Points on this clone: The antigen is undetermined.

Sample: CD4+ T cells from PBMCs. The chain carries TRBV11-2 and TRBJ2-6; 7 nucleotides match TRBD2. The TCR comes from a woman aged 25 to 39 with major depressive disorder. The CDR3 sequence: CASSFWGGKAGANVLTF. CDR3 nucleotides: TGTGCCAGCAGCTTCTGGGGGGGGAAAGCTGGGGCCAACGTCCTGACTTTC.